This entry lists 9 T cell receptor beta chains sequenced from one sample in a study of T cell responses to AZD1222 COVID-19 vaccine. Measured with immunoSEQ multiplex PCR; TCRdb has only the in-frame clones, and not every one. The sample includes 110,000 to 150,000 clones, approximately 93% seen only once; the top ten take around 5%. The starting material was peripheral blood, obtained on day 0 of AZD1222 vaccination. The receptors were sampled from an adult in good health.

The chain employs TRBV4-2 and TRBJ2-1; 9 nucleotides agree with TRBD1. Germline assignment: CDR1 LGHNA and CDR2 YNFKEQ. Germline trimming cut 4 bases from V and 0 bases from J; bases unmatched to any gene: 13. The CDR3 length is 19 residues. CDR3 DNA sequence: TGTGCCAGCAGCCTAAGAGGGACAGGGCGACTGAACTCCTACAATGAGCAGTTCTTC. Translated, it gives CASSLRGTGRLNSYNEQFF.

The table lists this clone with a count of one. The chain links TRBV7-9 to TRBJ2-7; no definite D call. V was cut by 5 bases and J by 3 bases, with 8 bases left in between. The germline V gene encodes CDR1 SEHNR and CDR2 FQNEAQ (reference sequence). The CDR3 is 12 residues long. CDR3 residues: CASSAASYEQYF. CDR3 DNA sequence: TGTGCCAGCAGCGCCGCTAGCTACGAGCAGTACTTC.

The rearrangement joins TRBV30 to TRBJ1-6; D unresolved. Between the trimmed V and J ends, which lost 0 bases and 7 bases, there was a span of 13 bases. CDR3 length equals 15 residues. CDR1 and CDR2 (germline): GTSNPN, SVGIG (reference sequence). Here the CDR3 reads CAWSVHRVGNSPLHF. The CDR3 DNA reads TGTGCCTGGAGTGTACACCGGGTTGGAAATTCACCCCTCCACTTT.

V and J are TRBV2 and TRBJ2-2; D is unclear. CDR3 length: 14 amino acids. Germline CDR1 reads SNHLY; CDR2 reads FYNNEI. Trimming removed 3 bases from V and 0 bases from J, with 5 bases in between. The CDR3 DNA follows: TGTGCCAGCAGTGACCCGACGAACACCGGGGAGCTGTTTTTT. Protein sequence: CASSDPTNTGELFF.

V and J are TRBV4-1 and TRBJ2-1, with TRBD2 matching 7 bases. V gave up 3 bases and J gave up 9 bases; unmatched junction bases: 11. CDR1 is MGHRA and CDR2 is YSYEKL in the germline V gene. The CDR3 spans 15 residues. CDR3 coding DNA: TGCGCCAGCAGCCAGTCCGGACTAGGGATTGGTGAGCAGTTCTTC. Translated: CASSQSGLGIGEQFF.

This clone has just a few counts. This chain uses TRBV9 with TRBJ2-1, with D unresolved. The CDR3 consists of 14 residues. Germline CDR1 is SGDLS and CDR2 is YYNGEE. Trimming removed 3 bases from V and 1 base from J, with 8 bases in between. The CDR3 DNA reads as TGTGCCAGCAGCGACGGCGTATCCTACAATGAGCAGTTCTTC. It yields the protein CASSDGVSYNEQFF.

CDR3 protein: CASGQGVANEKLFF. CDR3 DNA: TGCGCCAGCGGCCAGGGTGTGGCTAATGAAAAACTGTTTTTT. The chain couples TRBV5-1 to TRBJ1-4; weak D call: TRBD1 (5 bases). Germline V CDR1 and CDR2: SGHRS, YFSETQ. Trimming pared 7 bases from V and 3 bases from J, leaving 13 bases between. This CDR3 has 14 amino acids.

This clone was seen a single time. The genes are TRBV29-1 and TRBJ1-2, with TRBD1 matching over 8 bases. This CDR3 contains 15 residues. Germline values: CDR1 SQVTM, CDR2 ANQGSEA. Trimming took 0 bases from V and 4 from J; bases not matched to a gene: 7. CDR3 nucleotides: TGCAGCGTTGAAGATCCGACAGGGGAGTTCTATGGCTACACCTTC. Amino acids: CSVEDPTGEFYGYTF.

This chain links TRBV19 with TRBJ1-1, with 11 positions matching TRBD1. CDR1 is LNHDA and CDR2 is SQIVND in the germline V gene (reference sequence). The CDR3 sequence is 14 residues long. The J segment lost 7 bases and the V segment lost 5 bases, leaving 6 bases of the junction unmatched. CDR3 sequence: CASSGTGGSGEAFF. CDR3 nucleotide sequence: TGTGCCAGTAGTGGGACAGGGGGGTCGGGTGAAGCTTTCTTT.